This entry describes one T cell receptor (beta chain). This clone's antigen is unknown. Nothing much larger sits one base from this clone, and base qualities are not available. The CDR3 starts with the cysteine, ends with the phenylalanine, and has 13 residues. Only CDR3 DNA remains: 39 bases, in frame from the first base. V is reduced by 5 bases and J by 2 bases, leaving a spacing of 9 bases between them. CDR1 KGHSH and CDR2 LQKENI were looked up in the germline V gene. TCRbeta CDR3 regions were amplified from genomic DNA using the immunoSEQ Assay, a bias-controlled multiplex PCR. In the source study's methods: Within the assay, amplification of reference gene primers was used to estimate how many nucleated cells each sample contained. To quantify the absolute abundance of each unique TCRbeta CDR3 rearrangement, sequence reads were collapsed and filtered. For each sample, productive Simpson clonality was calculated as the square root of Simpson's diversity index across productive rearrangements. TCRdb provides this immuneACCESS table in a form limited to in-frame rearrangements. Some clones are lacking; in checked studies, under half of them reflect an unresolved V gene, and why the rest are absent is not known. V, J and clone size derive from that table, while D and trimming were established from the DNA sequence. The table for this sample lists 200,000 to 250,000 clones; 84% of them were counted only once. 15% to 20% of the sample is in the top ten clones.

The data belong to a study of blood T cell repertoires in COVID-19 (dated by TCRdb to the early 2020s). Regarding the research as a whole: Samples from collaborators originated in the United States, Italy and Spain and spanned both the acute and convalescent phases of COVID-19. The material from the prospective study consisted of cDNA or gDNA derived from T cells, B-cell-depleted T cells, or PBMCs. The dataset comprised deeply sampled blood TCRbeta repertoires from subjects exposed to, actively infected with, or recovered from COVID-19. The repertoires were made available in a free public database intended to serve as a resource for research on the immune response to SARS-CoV-2. Samples came from the ongoing ImmuneRACE study (first 160 participants) plus 1,254 subjects from 6 global collaborators. A de-identified subject ID, COVID-19 status, age in years and sex were almost always included in the sample metadata. Where HLA class I and class II types were available, the types were taken from metadata supplied by the sample provider, not from assay-based typing.

Study-level results and caveats: How much clinical and demographic metadata was included differed by source and by participant, and the metadata was provided uncurated.

Collaborating institutions collected whole blood in K2EDTA tubes following their own protocols. For TCRbeta analysis, collaborator samples were shipped as frozen whole blood, as isolated PBMCs, or as DNA extracted from either sample type. The TCR sequence derives from a man aged 25 to 45 with active or convalescent COVID-19. The sample was peripheral blood. The sequence links TRBV18 to TRBJ1-2, with an unclear D gene assignment. The CDR3 reads CASSNDGNYGYTF. The nucleotide sequence reads as follows: TGTGCCAGCTCAAACGACGGGAACTATGGCTACACCTTC.